This T cell receptor (beta chain) emerged from a study of sequential checkpoint blockade in melanoma. For the study at large: Patients were randomized 1:1 to nivolumab-then-ipilimumab or ipilimumab-then-nivolumab first-line.

The treatment was: randomized to nivolumab then ipilimumab (arm A) or the reverse (arm B). DNA-damaging chemotherapy had not been given to any patient beforehand. PBMC sorting kept live CD3+CD8+ cells without CD19 or CD56. Per germline, CDR1 LNHDA and CDR2 SQIVND (reference sequence). Trimming at V came to 5 bases and at J to 11 bases, leaving 5 bases not matched to a gene. The CDR3 totals 14 residues. Here immunoSEQ multiplex PCR was the method, and the copy in TCRdb shows in-frame clones only, minus some. The data hold some 8,200 clones, with almost 60% observed a single time. The receptor was derived from a human donor with melanoma. The sequencing used CD8+ T cells sorted from blood (inferred from file names), collected from a patient given nivolumab and ipilimumab in sequence. The chain links TRBV19 to TRBJ1-6; 11 bases agree with TRBD1. The CDR3 region has the DNA TGTGCCAGTAGTCCCGGGACAGGGGGTCCACCCCTCCACTTT. Translation: CASSPGTGGPPLHF.